Presented here are 23 T cell receptor beta chains from one specimen sequenced in a study of beta chain features in type 1 diabetes. As every portion of the isolated RNA was reverse transcribed, the sequencing read expressed TCRB transcripts. Libraries were prepared by immunoSEQ multiplex PCR; TCRdb keeps only in-frame clonotypes and omits some of them. Here the sample spans about 360,000 clones, roughly 12% being singletons. The specimen sequenced was naive CD4+ T cells from blood. The receptors were sampled from a man younger than 35 in good health.

The chain has TRBV2 and TRBJ2-3, with 13 bases that match TRBD2. Germline V CDR1 and CDR2: SNHLY, FYNNEI. The CDR3 consists of 15 residues. Trimming at V came to 2 bases and at J to 5 bases, leaving 1 base not matched to a gene. The CDR3 loop is CASSETSGRGDTQYF. In DNA, the CDR3 is TGTGCCAGCAGTGAAACTAGCGGGAGGGGAGATACGCAGTATTTT.

The chain couples TRBV19 to TRBJ1-5; 8 bases map to TRBD1. There are 15 residues in the CDR3. Per germline, CDR1 LNHDA and CDR2 SQIVND (reference sequence). V dropped 4 bases and J dropped 6; count of bases not matched to a gene: 8. This CDR3 is CASSKQGVGIQPQHF. The CDR3 coding sequence is TGTGCCAGTAGTAAACAGGGGGTCGGGATTCAGCCCCAGCATTTT.

The table lists this clone with a few counts. CDR3 sequence (DNA): TGTGCCAGCAGCCAAGTGGTCGGCGAGCAGTACTTC. Its translation: CASSQVVGEQYF. The genes are TRBV7-9 and TRBJ2-7; D not resolved. The CDR3 length is 12 residues. Germline loops: CDR1 SEHNR, CDR2 FQNEAQ (reference sequence). Deletions cut 5 bases from V and 6 bases from J, with 11 bases between.

The chain uses TRBV15 and TRBJ2-7, with 10 bases aligning to TRBD1. CDR1 and CDR2 from the germline V gene are LNHNV and YYDKDF (reference sequence). V gave up 0 bases and J gave up 0 bases; unmatched junction bases: 2. CDR3 size: 16 residues. The CDR3 here is CATSRDRDRGSYEQYF. DNA for the CDR3: TGTGCCACCAGCAGAGATCGGGACAGGGGCTCCTACGAGCAGTACTTC. The variable domain in full, completed from reference TRBV15 and TRBJ2-7, reads DAMVIQNPRYQVTQFGKPVTLSCSQTLNHNVMYWYQQKSSQAPKLLFHYYDKDFNNEADTPDNFQSRRPNTSFCFLDIRSPGLGDTAMYLCATSRDRDRGSYEQYFGPGTRLTVT.

This clone was observed a handful of times. The rearrangement links TRBV7-3 to TRBJ1-6; 9 positions agree with TRBD1. CDR3 length: 15 residues. Germline V gene data show CDR1 as SGHTA and CDR2 as FQGTGA. Trimming at V came to 5 bases and at J to 7 bases, leaving 6 bases not matched to a gene. CDR3: CASSPRTGVNSPLHF. The CDR3, as DNA: TGTGCCAGCAGCCCGCGGACAGGGGTGAATTCACCCCTCCACTTT.

The chain recombines TRBV7-2 with TRBJ2-3, with TRBD2 matching over 8 bases. V shed 5 bases and J 3 bases; nucleotides not matched to a gene: 7. The CDR3 runs to 15 residues. Germline loops: CDR1 SGHTA, CDR2 FQGNSA. The CDR3 DNA reads as TGTGCCAGCAGCATATCGGCGGGGGGAACAGATACGCAGTATTTT. Translation gives CASSISAGGTDTQYF.

This clone was seen only a few times. The rearrangement uses TRBV6-5 and TRBJ2-7; 8 bases align to TRBD1. J lost 2 bases, V lost 8 bases, and 11 bases had no gene match. CDR1 is MNHEY and CDR2 is SVGAGI in the germline V gene. The CDR3 contains 15 residues. The CDR3 region is CASHRSTGVPYEQYF. The DNA of the CDR3 is TGTGCCAGCCACCGATCGACAGGGGTCCCCTACGAGCAGTACTTC.

This clone has just a few counts. The V call is TRBV7-9, the J call TRBJ1-1; 11 positions match TRBD1. This CDR3 comprises 15 residues. The germline V gene has CDR1 SEHNR and CDR2 FQNEAQ (reference sequence). V was clipped by 2 bases and J by 5 bases; unmatched bases: 4. The CDR3 nucleotides read TGTGCCAGCAGCTTATTGGGACAGGGGGGGACTGAAGCTTTCTTT. Protein: CASSLLGQGGTEAFF.

This clone occurred a few times. This chain connects TRBV6-5 to TRBJ2-7, with a possible D match to TRBD1 (5 bases). The germline V gene has CDR1 MNHEY and CDR2 SVGAGI. The CDR3 extends over 15 amino acids. The germline V and J ends were trimmed by 2 bases and 3 bases, with 14 bases remaining between them. CDR3 DNA: TGTGCCAGCAGTTACAGGCCAGGGTATGGCTACGAGCAGTACTTC. Its translation: CASSYRPGYGYEQYF.

This chain connects TRBV29-1 to TRBJ2-1; no firm D call. Between the trimmed V and J ends, which lost 6 bases and 0 bases, there was a span of 9 bases. The CDR3 spans 13 residues. Germline V gene lookup returns CDR1 SQVTM and CDR2 ANQGSEA. Written as DNA, the CDR3 is TGCAGCGTAACAGCCAGCTCCTACAATGAGCAGTTCTTC. Amino acid sequence: CSVTASSYNEQFF.

CDR3 loop: CASSLLADPYNEQFF. DNA of the CDR3: TGTGCCAGCAGCCTACTAGCGGACCCCTACAATGAGCAGTTCTTC. The rearrangement joins TRBV7-3 to TRBJ2-1, with 8 bases aligning to TRBD2. Germline trimming cut 5 bases from V and 2 bases from J; bases unmatched to any gene: 5. Per germline, CDR1 SGHTA and CDR2 FQGTGA. The CDR3 is 15 amino acids.

This clone turned up a few times. The chain links TRBV7-9 to TRBJ2-1; 7 bases agree with TRBD2. Trimming took 5 bases from V and 2 from J; bases not matched to a gene: 6. The germline V gene has CDR1 SEHNR and CDR2 FQNEAQ (reference sequence). The CDR3 runs to 15 residues. The CDR3 nucleotides read TGTGCCAGCAGCCGACAGCGGGGCCCCTACAATGAGCAGTTCTTC. Protein sequence: CASSRQRGPYNEQFF.

The chain links TRBV27 to TRBJ2-7; 7 bases fit TRBD1. The CDR3 is 15 residues long. Trimming took 4 bases from V and 1 from J; bases not matched to a gene: 7. CDR1 and CDR2 (germline): MNHEY, SMNVEV (reference sequence). The CDR3 region is CASSSPTGSSYEQYF. In nucleotides, the CDR3 is TGTGCCAGCAGTTCTCCGACAGGGTCTTCCTACGAGCAGTACTTC.

This clone turned up a few times. The chain joins TRBV18 to TRBJ1-5; 10 bases agree with TRBD1. This CDR3 is built from 16 residues. Germline CDR1 and CDR2: KGHSH and LQKENI. V lost 3 bases to trimming and J lost 0 bases; unmatched junction nucleotides: 2. CDR3 protein: CASSPRQGASNQPQHF. The CDR3 DNA reads as TGTGCCAGCTCACCGAGACAGGGGGCTAGCAATCAGCCCCAGCATTTT.

This clone appeared a few times. The rearrangement links TRBV4-1 to TRBJ2-1; perhaps TRBD1 as D (6 bases). CDR1 is MGHRA and CDR2 is YSYEKL in the germline V gene. This CDR3 is 15 amino acids long. V was shortened by 3 bases and J by 12 bases, with 21 bases between the two germline ends. CDR3 sequence reads: CASSQLGEVVRGQFF. The DNA of the CDR3 is TGCGCCAGCAGCCAGCTCGGAGAGGTCGTCAGGGGGCAGTTCTTC.

The chain links TRBV7-3 to TRBJ2-7; tentative D call: TRBD2 (5 bases). This CDR3 is 14 amino acids long. Trimming took 3 bases from V and 2 from J, leaving 11 bases between them. Germline assignment: CDR1 SGHTA and CDR2 FQGTGA. CDR3 nucleotide sequence: TGTGCCAGCAGCTTGCGGGCGGAGGCCTACGAGCAGTACTTC. This translates into CASSLRAEAYEQYF. The entire variable domain, with the rest obtained from reference TRBV7-3 and TRBJ2-7, is as follows: GAGVSQTPSNKVTEKGKYVELRCDPISGHTALYWYRQSLGQGPEFLIYFQGTGAADDSGLPNDRFFAVRPEGSVSTLKIQRTERGDSAVYLCASSLRAEAYEQYFGPGTRLTVT.

There are a few counts of this clone. CDR3 in amino acids: CASSQTSGSNEQFF. As DNA, the CDR3 is TGCGCCAGCAGCCAAACTAGCGGGAGTAATGAGCAGTTCTTC. This chain links TRBV5-1 with TRBJ2-1; 11 bases agree with TRBD2. Germline assignment: CDR1 SGHRS and CDR2 YFSETQ. This CDR3 is built from 14 residues. The trim removed 4 bases at V and 7 bases at J, leaving 4 bases unmatched.

The chain couples TRBV18 to TRBJ1-2; TRBD1 matches at 7 bases. Trimming cost V 3 bases and J 7 bases; bases outside gene matches: 8. Germline V gene data show CDR1 as KGHSH and CDR2 as LQKENI. This CDR3 contains 14 residues. The CDR3 DNA is TGTGCCAGCTCACCCCCCGACAGGGTTTCTGGCTACACCTTC. Residues: CASSPPDRVSGYTF.

The V and J genes are TRBV7-9 and TRBJ2-7, with TRBD1 identical over 7 bases. The CDR3 is 15 residues long. The germline gives CDR1 SEHNR, CDR2 FQNEAQ (reference sequence). V shed 7 bases, J shed 2 bases, and the junction held 11 bases outside the gene matches. CDR3 coding DNA: TGTGCCAGCACCTCGCAGGGGGTCCCCCCCTACGAGCAGTACTTC. Translation gives CASTSQGVPPYEQYF.

This chain uses TRBV7-6 with TRBJ2-1; 13 nucleotides agree with TRBD2. After removal of 5 bases from V and 6 bases from J, the junction contained 7 bases not matched to a gene. The length of the CDR3 is 16 residues. In germline, CDR1 is SGHVS, CDR2 FNYEAQ. This CDR3 reads CASSRTSGGLRNEQFF. The CDR3 nucleotides are TGTGCCAGCAGCCGGACTAGCGGGGGCCTCCGCAATGAGCAGTTCTTC.

The rearrangement links TRBV9 to TRBJ2-5; 7 bases fit TRBD2. The V gene's germline CDR1 is SGDLS and CDR2 YYNGEE. This CDR3 region has 14 residues. Trimming took 3 bases from V and 4 from J; bases not matched to a gene: 6. As DNA, the CDR3 is TGTGCCAGCAGCGAGGGACTACGACCAGAGACCCAGTACTTC. This gives the protein CASSEGLRPETQYF.

The genes are TRBV27 and TRBJ2-7, with 9 positions matching TRBD1. CDR1 and CDR2 (germline): MNHEY, SMNVEV (reference sequence). The CDR3 runs to 14 residues. V shed 6 bases, J shed 4 bases, and the junction held 7 bases outside the gene matches. CDR3 DNA: TGTGCCAGCAGCAGTTACGGGACAGGGTACGAGCAGTACTTC. It specifies CASSSYGTGYEQYF.

This clone was observed a handful of times. The chain carries TRBV15 and TRBJ2-7; weak D call: TRBD1 (5 bases). Germline V CDR1 and CDR2: LNHNV, YYDKDF (reference sequence). This CDR3 comprises 14 residues. Trimming left V 0 bases short and J 1 base short, with 7 bases between. The CDR3 sequence: CATSRDQGSYEQYF. As DNA, the CDR3 is TGTGCCACCAGCAGAGATCAGGGTTCCTACGAGCAGTACTTC.